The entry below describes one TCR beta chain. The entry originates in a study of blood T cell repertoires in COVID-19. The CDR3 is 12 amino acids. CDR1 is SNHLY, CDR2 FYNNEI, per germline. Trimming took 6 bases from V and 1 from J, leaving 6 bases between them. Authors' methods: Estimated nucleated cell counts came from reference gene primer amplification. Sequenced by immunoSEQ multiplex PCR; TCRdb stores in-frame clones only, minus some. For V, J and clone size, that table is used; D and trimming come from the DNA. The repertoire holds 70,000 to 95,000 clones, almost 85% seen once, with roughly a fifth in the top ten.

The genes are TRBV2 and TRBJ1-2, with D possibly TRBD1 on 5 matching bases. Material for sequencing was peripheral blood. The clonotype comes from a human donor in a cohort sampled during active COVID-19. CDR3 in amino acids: CASSQGNYGYTF. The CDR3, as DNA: TGTGCCAGCAGCCAGGGTAACTATGGCTACACCTTC. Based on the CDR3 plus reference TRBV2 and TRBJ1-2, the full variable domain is EPEVTQTPSHQVTQMGQEVILRCVPISNHLYFYWYRQILGQKVEFLVSFYNNEISEKSEIFDDQFSVERPDGSNFTLKIRSTKLEDSAMYFCASSQGNYGYTFGSGTRLTVV.